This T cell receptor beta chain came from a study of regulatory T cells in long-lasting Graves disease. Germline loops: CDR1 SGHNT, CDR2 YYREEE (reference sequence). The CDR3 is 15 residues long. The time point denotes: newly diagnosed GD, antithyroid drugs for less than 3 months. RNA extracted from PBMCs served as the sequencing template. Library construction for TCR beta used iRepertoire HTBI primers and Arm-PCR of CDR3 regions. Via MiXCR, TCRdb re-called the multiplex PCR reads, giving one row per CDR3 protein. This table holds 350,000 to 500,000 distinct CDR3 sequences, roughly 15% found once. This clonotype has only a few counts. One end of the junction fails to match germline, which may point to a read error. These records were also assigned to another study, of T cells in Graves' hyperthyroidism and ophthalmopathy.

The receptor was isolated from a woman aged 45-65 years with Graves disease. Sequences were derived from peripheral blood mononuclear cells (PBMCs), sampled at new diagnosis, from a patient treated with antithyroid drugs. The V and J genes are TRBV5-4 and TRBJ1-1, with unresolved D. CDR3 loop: CASSLDSRFTTETFF. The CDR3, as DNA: TGTGCCAGCAGCTTGGACAGCCGATTCACCACTGAAACTTTCTTT. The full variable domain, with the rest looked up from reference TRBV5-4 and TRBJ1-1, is ETGVTQSPTHLIKTRGQQVTLRCSSQSGHNTVSWYQQALGQGPQFIFQYYREEENGRGNFPPRFSGLQFPNYSSELNVNALELDDSALYLCASSLDSRFTTETFFGQGTRLTVV.